This record looks at one T cell receptor beta chain sequence and its context. This clonotype appeared many times. Its antigen is still unknown. Base qualities are not recorded, but no much larger clone differs from it by a single base. The entry originates in a study of response to subunit inactivated influenza vaccine (dated by TCRdb to about 2018). Notes on the research overall: Deep quantitative profiling of the T cell receptor repertoire was used in the study to follow responses to a trivalent subunit inactivated influenza vaccine.

Broad study findings and their caveats: The authors proposed that each seasonal influenza vaccination may bring in only a limited number of new T cells.

The protocol used for the library was RT-PCR. The instrument given in TCRdb is Illumina HiSeq 2500. The public reads were reanalyzed by TCRdb: fastp trimming at Q25, MiXCR alignment, in-frame beta chains only. Each entry merges the rows of one CDR3 protein and shows their most common DNA and genes. The table for this sample lists about 540,000 distinct CDR3 sequences; around 21% of them were counted only once. 2.5% to 3% of the sample goes to the ten largest clones. Between the V and J ends, shortened by 5 bases and 8 bases respectively, the junction contains 9 bases. Its CDR3 holds 12 amino acids, cysteine through phenylalanine. Only the CDR3 DNA is retained, 36 bases long and in frame from the first base. These data were also filed under a second study, of T cells expressing NK-cell markers. The other study reports the following: 5'RACE template switching, by which a universal primer site and unique molecular identifiers were added, was used to make TCR beta cDNA libraries. In sorted CD3+CD56+NKG2C+, CD3+CD56+NKG2C- and CD3+CD56-NKG2C+ T-cell subsets from several donors, TCR beta-chain repertoires were profiled. Among the eight sequenced donors, only one was HCMV-seronegative, while the other seven were HCMV-seropositive. To restrict sorting to alphabetaTCR-expressing T cells, an anti-gammadeltaTCR antibody was added in several experiments. In more than five donors, the dominant CD3+CD56+NKG2C+ clonotypes were found to rank among the top 10 CD8+ clonotypes and to make up 1.0-7.0% of CD8+ T cells. Those dominant clonotypes were again the most abundant among CD3+CD56-NKG2C+ cells in four donors, at roughly 25-65%. Whether the expanded NKG2C-expressing T cell clones were specific for HCMV antigens was left unclear. Randomly selected healthy volunteers, three men and five women, were used as the eight sequenced donors. HCMV serostatus was determined by detecting HCMV-specific IgG in serum with a commercial ELISA kit. Peripheral blood mononuclear cells were isolated from blood by Ficoll density gradient centrifugation. CD4+ and CD8+ T cells were isolated from PBMC by magnetic immunoseparation with Miltenyi isolation kits. Priming for cDNA synthesis came from the TCR beta constant segment, and two successive PCR amplification steps followed. Sequencing of the libraries produced 2 x 150 bp reads on Illumina HiSeq 2000/2500, MiSeq or NextSeq. MIGEC was used to demultiplex reads and group the reads by UMI, and MiTCR was used to assemble and quantify clonotypes. To remove erroneous sequences, TCR cDNA sequences were retained only when supported by two or more reads. The tcR package was used for downstream repertoire analysis, and clonotypes were matched across fractions by CDR3 nucleotide sequence plus V segment. VDJmatch was used to annotate antigen specificity against VDJdb, with one amino acid substitution in CDR3 permitted.

The material was CD4+ T cells sorted from PBMCs, obtained roughly 12 days after vaccination. This clonotype was obtained from a man between 45 and 60 years old who received an inactivated influenza vaccine. Donor details come from another sample of the same person, matched by shared clones. The sequence is built from TRBV12-3 or TRBV12-4 and TRBJ1-4; no confident D gene assignment can be made. The CDR3 region reads CASSRSVEKLFF. DNA sequence: TGTGCCAGCAGTCGGAGCGTCGAAAAACTGTTTTTT.